The 6 T cell receptor beta chains below come from one sample, sequenced in a study of cytomegalovirus exposure and HLA in healthy donors. Method: immunoSEQ multiplex PCR; TCRdb's copy keeps in-frame clones and lacks some. The sample lists some 170,000 clones; roughly 89% were seen once. The specimen was PBMCs. These receptors came from a man aged 18 to 30 in good health and CMV-seropositive.

J is TRBJ1-3 and V is TRBV27; 10 bases are shared with TRBD1. The CDR3 spans 16 residues. The V and J ends lost 8 bases and 0 bases, in that order; junction bases with no gene match: 7. Germline-derived CDR1 and CDR2 are MNHEY and SMNVEV (reference sequence). The CDR3 sequence: CASASGQGRSGNTIYF. The CDR3 DNA reads TGTGCCAGCGCCTCGGGACAGGGGCGCTCTGGAAACACCATATATTTT.

The chain has TRBV5-6 and TRBJ2-1; tentative D call: TRBD1 (5 bases). Trimming shortened V by 4 bases and J by 8 bases, and 10 bases separated the two germline ends. The CDR3 is 12 amino acids. In germline, CDR1 is SGHDT, CDR2 YYEEEE. The CDR3 nucleotides are TGTGCCAGCAGCAACGGACATTATGAGCAGTTCTTC. Amino acid sequence: CASSNGHYEQFF.

The genes are TRBV9 and TRBJ1-1, with TRBD1 identical over 8 bases. CDR3 length equals 15 residues. Trimming removed 4 bases from V and 10 bases from J; junction bases left unmatched: 15. In germline, CDR1 is SGDLS, CDR2 YYNGEE. CDR3: CASSPSGDRTFGAFF. CDR3 DNA: TGTGCCAGCAGCCCCTCGGGGGACAGGACCTTTGGAGCTTTCTTT.

The CDR3: CAIDSSGRSTDTQYF. The CDR3 DNA sequence: TGTGCCATCGATTCTAGCGGGAGAAGTACAGATACGCAGTATTTT. This chain links TRBV28 with TRBJ2-3; TRBD2 aligns across 10 bases. The V gene end was trimmed by 10 bases and the J gene end by 3 bases; junction bases not matched to a gene: 10. The CDR3 is made up of 15 amino acids. Germline V CDR1 and CDR2: MDHEN, SYDVKM.

The rearrangement joins TRBV27 to TRBJ2-7; perhaps TRBD2 as D (6 bases). Trimming left V 4 bases short and J 2 bases short, with 24 bases between. Germline lookup yields CDR1 MNHEY and CDR2 SMNVEV (reference sequence). The CDR3 length is 18 residues. The CDR3 DNA sequence: TGTGCCAGCAGTTCCGACAGCCTAGGGGTAGCGGCTCCCTACGAGCAGTACTTC. This sequence encodes CASSSDSLGVAAPYEQYF.

The chain is built from TRBV19 and TRBJ2-7; D uncertain. Trimming shortened V by 5 bases and J by 5 bases, and 16 bases separated the two germline ends. The germline CDR1 and CDR2 sequences are LNHDA and SQIVND (reference sequence). The CDR3 loop spans 14 amino acids. Here the CDR3 DNA reads TGTGCCAGTAGTCCTCTTTCGCCGCCTAACGAGCAGTACTTC. Translation: CASSPLSPPNEQYF.